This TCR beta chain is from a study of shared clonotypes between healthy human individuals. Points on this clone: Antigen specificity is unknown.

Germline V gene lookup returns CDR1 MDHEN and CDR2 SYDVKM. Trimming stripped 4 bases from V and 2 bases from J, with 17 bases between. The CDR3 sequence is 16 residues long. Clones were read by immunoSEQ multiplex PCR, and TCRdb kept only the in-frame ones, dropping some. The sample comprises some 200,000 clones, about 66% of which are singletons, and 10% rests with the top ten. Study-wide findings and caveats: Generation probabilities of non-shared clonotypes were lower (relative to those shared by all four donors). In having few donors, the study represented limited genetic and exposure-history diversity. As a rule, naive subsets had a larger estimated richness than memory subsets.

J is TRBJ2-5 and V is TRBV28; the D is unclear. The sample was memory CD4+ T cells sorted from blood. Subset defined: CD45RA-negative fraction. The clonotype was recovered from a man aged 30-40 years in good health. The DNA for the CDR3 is TGTGCCAGCAGTTCTGGTGAATCCAGGTCACAAGAGACCCAGTACTTC. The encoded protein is CASSSGESRSQETQYF.